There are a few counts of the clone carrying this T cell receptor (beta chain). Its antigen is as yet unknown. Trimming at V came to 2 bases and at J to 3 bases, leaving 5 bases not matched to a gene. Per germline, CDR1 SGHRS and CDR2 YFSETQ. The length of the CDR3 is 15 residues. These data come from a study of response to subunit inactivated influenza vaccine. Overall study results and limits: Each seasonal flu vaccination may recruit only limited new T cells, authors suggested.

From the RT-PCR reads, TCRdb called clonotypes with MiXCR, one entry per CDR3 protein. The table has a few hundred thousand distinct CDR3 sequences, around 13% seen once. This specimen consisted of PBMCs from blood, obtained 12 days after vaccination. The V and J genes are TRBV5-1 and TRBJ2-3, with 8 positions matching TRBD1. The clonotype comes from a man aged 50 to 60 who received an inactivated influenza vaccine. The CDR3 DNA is TGCGCCAGCAGCTTCCAGGGGGCTCAGACAGATACGCAGTATTTT. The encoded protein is CASSFQGAQTDTQYF.